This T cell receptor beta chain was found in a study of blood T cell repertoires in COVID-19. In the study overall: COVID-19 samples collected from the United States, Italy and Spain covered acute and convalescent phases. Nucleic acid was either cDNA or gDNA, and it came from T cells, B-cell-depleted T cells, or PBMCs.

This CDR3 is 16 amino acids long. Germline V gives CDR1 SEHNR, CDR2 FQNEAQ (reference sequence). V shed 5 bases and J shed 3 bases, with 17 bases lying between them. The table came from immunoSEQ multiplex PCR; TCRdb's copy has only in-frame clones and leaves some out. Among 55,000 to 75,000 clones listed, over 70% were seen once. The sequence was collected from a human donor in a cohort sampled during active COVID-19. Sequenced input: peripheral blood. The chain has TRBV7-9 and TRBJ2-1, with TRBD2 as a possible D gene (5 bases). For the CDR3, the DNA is TGTGCCAGCAGCCAAAACCTAAACCGGGACTACAATGAGCAGTTCTTC. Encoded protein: CASSQNLNRDYNEQFF.